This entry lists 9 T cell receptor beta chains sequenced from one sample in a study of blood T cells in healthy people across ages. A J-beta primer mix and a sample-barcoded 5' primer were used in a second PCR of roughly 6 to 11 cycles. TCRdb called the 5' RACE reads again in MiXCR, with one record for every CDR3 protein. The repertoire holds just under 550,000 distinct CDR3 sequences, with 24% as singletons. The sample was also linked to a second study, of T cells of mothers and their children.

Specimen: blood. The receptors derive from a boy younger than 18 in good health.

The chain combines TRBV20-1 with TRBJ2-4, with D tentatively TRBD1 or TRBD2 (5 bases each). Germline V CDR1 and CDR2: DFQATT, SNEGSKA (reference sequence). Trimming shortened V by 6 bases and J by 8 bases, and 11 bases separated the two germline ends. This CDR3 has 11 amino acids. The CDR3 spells CSAQVGDIQYF. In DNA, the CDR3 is TGCAGTGCGCAGGTGGGGGACATTCAGTACTTC.

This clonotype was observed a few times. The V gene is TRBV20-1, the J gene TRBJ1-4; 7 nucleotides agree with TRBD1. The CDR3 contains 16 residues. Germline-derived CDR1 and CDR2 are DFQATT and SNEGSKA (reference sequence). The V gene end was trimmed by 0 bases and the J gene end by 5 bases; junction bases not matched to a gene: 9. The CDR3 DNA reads TGCAGTGCTAGAGATGCCGCGGGACAGCGAAATGAAAAACTGTTTTTT. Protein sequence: CSARDAAGQRNEKLFF.

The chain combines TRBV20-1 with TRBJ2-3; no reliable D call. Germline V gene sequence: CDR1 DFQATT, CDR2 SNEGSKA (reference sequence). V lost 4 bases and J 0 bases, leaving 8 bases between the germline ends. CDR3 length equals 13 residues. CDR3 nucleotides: TGCAGTGCTAAAGAGACTAGCACAGATACGCAGTATTTT. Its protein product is CSAKETSTDTQYF.

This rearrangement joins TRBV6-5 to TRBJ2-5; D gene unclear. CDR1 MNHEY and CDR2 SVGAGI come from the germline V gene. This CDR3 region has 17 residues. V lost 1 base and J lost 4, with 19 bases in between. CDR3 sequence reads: CASSYWPSVKVGETQYF. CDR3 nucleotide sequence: TGTGCCAGCAGTTACTGGCCAAGCGTGAAAGTCGGAGAGACCCAGTACTTC.

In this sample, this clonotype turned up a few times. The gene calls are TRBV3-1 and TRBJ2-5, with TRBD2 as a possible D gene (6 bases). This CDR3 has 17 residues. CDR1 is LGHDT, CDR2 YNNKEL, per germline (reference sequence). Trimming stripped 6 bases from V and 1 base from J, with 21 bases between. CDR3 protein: CASRSYRPGLLQETQYF. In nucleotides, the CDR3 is TGTGCCAGCAGATCGTACCGCCCGGGACTCCTCCAAGAGACCCAGTACTTC.

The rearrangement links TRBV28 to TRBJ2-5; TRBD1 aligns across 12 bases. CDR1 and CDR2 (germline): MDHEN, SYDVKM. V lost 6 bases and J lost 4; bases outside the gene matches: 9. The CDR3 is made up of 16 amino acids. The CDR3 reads CASRKGDRGQRETQYF. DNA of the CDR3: TGTGCCAGCAGGAAAGGGGACAGGGGGCAGCGAGAGACCCAGTACTTC.

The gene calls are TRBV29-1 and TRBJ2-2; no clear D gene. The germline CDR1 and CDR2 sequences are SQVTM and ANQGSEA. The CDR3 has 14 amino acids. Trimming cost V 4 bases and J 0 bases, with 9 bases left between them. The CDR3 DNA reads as TGCAGCGTTGGAGGTCTCGCGAACACCGGGGAGCTGTTTTTT. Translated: CSVGGLANTGELFF.

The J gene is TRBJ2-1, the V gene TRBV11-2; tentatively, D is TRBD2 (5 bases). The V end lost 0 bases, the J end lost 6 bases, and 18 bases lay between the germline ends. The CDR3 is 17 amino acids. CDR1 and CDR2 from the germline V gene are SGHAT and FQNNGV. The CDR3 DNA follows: TGTGCCAGCAGCTTAGATTACGGTGAGAGGGTTTTCAATGAGCAGTTCTTC. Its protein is CASSLDYGERVFNEQFF.

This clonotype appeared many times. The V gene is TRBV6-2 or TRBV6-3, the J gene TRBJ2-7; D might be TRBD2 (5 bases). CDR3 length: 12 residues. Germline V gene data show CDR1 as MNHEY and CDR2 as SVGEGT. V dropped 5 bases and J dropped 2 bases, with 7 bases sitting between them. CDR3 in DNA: TGTGCCAGCAGTCACGGGGCCTACGAGCAGTACTTC. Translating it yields CASSHGAYEQYF.